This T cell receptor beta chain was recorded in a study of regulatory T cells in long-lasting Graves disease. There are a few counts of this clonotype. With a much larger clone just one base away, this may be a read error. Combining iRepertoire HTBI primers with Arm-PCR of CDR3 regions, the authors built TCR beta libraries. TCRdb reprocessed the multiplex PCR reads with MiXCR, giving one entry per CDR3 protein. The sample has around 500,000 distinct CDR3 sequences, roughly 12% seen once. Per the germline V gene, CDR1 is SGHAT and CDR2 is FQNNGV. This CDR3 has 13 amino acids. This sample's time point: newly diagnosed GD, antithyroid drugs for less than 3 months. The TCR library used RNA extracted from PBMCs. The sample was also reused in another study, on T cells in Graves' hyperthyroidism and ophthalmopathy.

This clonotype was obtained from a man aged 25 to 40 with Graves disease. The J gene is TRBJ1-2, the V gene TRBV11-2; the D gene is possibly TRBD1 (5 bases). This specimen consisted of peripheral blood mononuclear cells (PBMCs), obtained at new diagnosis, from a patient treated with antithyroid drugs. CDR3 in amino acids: CASSLGGARGYAF. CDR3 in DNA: TGTGCCAGCAGCTTAGGTGGGGCGCGTGGCTACGCCTTC.